The clone carrying this T cell receptor beta chain has more than one count but fewer than ten. Its specificity is not known. These data originate in a study of breast tumors, draining lymph nodes, adjacent tissues. Points from the study as a whole: Luminal-like breast cancer showed significantly greater tumor-nontumor repertoire similarity than basal-like breast cancer did. Tumor TCR diversity was below lymph nodes but above nontumor tissue. Most tumor T cells seemingly derive from lymph node, then expand in tumor.

The ends were cut back, 0 bases at V and 4 bases at J, with 15 bases in the middle. This CDR3 spans 15 amino acids. Looked up from germline, CDR1 is DFQATT and CDR2 is SNEGSKA (reference sequence). Via MiXCR, TCRdb re-called the multiplex PCR reads, giving one row per CDR3 protein. There are about 180,000 distinct CDR3 sequences in the sample; 30% to 35% occur only once, and 4.3% lies in the top ten. The lymph nodes were axillary draining lymph nodes from breast cancer patients. This sequence joins TRBV20-1 and TRBJ1-2, with unresolved D. Sample: axillary lymph node tissue. The origin of this receptor is a female donor with breast cancer. Some clones in this sample may be carry-over from other donors' samples. Written as DNA, the CDR3 is TGCAGTGCTAGAGAGGCGGAGGGATCAACCTATGGCTACACCTTC. This encodes CSAREAEGSTYGYTF.